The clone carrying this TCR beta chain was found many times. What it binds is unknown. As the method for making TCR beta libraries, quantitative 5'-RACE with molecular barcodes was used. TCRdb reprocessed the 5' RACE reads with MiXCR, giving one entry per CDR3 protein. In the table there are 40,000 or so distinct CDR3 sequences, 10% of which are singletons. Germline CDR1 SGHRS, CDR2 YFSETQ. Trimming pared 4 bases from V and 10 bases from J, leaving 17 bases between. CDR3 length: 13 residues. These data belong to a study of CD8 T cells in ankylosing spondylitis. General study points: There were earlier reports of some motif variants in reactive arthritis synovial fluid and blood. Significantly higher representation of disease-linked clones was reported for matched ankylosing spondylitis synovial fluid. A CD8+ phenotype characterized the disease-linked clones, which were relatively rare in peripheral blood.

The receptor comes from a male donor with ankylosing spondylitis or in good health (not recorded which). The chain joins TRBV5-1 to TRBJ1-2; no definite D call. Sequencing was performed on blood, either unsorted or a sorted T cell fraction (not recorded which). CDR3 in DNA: TGCGCCAGCAGCCTGGCGTACAGTTCGGACTACACCTTC. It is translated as CASSLAYSSDYTF.